This T cell receptor (beta chain) came from a study of blood T cell repertoires in COVID-19. Study-wide background: Nucleic acid was either cDNA or gDNA, and it came from T cells, B-cell-depleted T cells, or PBMCs.

Germline assignment: CDR1 SGHTA and CDR2 FQGNSA. Losses at the gene ends were 3 bases for V and 0 bases for J; bases not matched to a gene: 3. CDR3 size: 17 residues. Profiled with immunoSEQ multiplex PCR; TCRdb holds only in-frame clones, not every one. The table shows around 340,000 clones, with 65% to 85% occurring only once. The sequenced sample was peripheral blood. The chain combines TRBV7-2 with TRBJ2-3, with 13 positions matching TRBD2. The clonotype comes from a young man with active or convalescent COVID-19. The CDR3 spells CASSFRTSGSSTDTQYF. The CDR3 nucleotides are TGTGCCAGCAGCTTTAGGACTAGCGGGAGTAGCACAGATACGCAGTATTTT.